What follows are 7 T cell receptor beta chains derived from one specimen sequenced in a study of identical twins. TCRdb re-derived calls from the 5' RACE reads in MiXCR, one entry per CDR3 protein. Here the sample spans about 240,000 distinct CDR3 sequences, roughly 13% being singletons. These same records also appear under a second study, on yellow fever vaccine responses in identical twins.

Sequences were obtained from memory (CD45RO+) T cells sorted from blood. Every receptor here comes from a woman younger than 35 in good health.

This clonotype was picked up a small number of times. This chain joins TRBV20-1 and TRBJ2-7, with D possibly matching TRBD1 (6 bases). This CDR3 spans 12 amino acids. CDR1 is DFQATT and CDR2 is SNEGSKA in the germline V gene (reference sequence). V gave up 4 bases and J gave up 4 bases, with 11 bases separating them. The CDR3 DNA reads as TGCAGTGCTACCCCGGGGACATACGAGCAGTACTTC. This sequence encodes CSATPGTYEQYF.

This clonotype has a count of ten or more. This chain connects TRBV5-1 to TRBJ1-2; D unclear. This CDR3 spans 13 amino acids. CDR1 is SGHRS and CDR2 is YFSETQ in the germline V gene. Trimming shortened V by 4 bases and J by 6 bases, and 13 bases separated the two germline ends. CDR3 in amino acids: CASSRDKADGYTF. CDR3 bases: TGCGCCAGCAGCCGAGACAAAGCGGATGGCTACACCTTC.

This clonotype has just a few counts. The chain has TRBV27 and TRBJ1-5; 9 nucleotides agree with TRBD1. With 2 bases clipped from V and 4 bases from J, the junction kept 12 bases outside the gene matches. The germline V gene encodes CDR1 MNHEY and CDR2 SMNVEV (reference sequence). The length of the CDR3 is 18 residues. CDR3 loop: CASSLRNPTGGKNQPQHF. The CDR3 DNA is TGTGCCAGCAGTTTAAGGAACCCGACAGGGGGGAAGAATCAGCCCCAGCATTTT.

This chain connects TRBV6-5 to TRBJ2-7; TRBD2 is a possible D gene (5 bases). Trimming took off 2 bases at V and 0 bases at J, with 8 bases between the two ends. Germline loops: CDR1 MNHEY, CDR2 SVGAGI. The CDR3 is 14 amino acids. The CDR3 reads CASSYQRYSYEQYF. As DNA, the CDR3 is TGTGCCAGCAGTTACCAGCGGTACTCCTACGAGCAGTACTTC.

This clonotype came up a few times. The chain carries TRBV11-2 and TRBJ2-4; D gene ambiguous. V lost 5 bases to trimming and J lost 8 bases, with 19 bases between them. The CDR3 covers 15 residues. Germline CDR1 reads SGHAT; CDR2 reads FQNNGV. The CDR3 coding sequence is TGTGCCAGCAGCATATTTTTCGGCGTTGTAGACATTCAGTACTTC. Its translation: CASSIFFGVVDIQYF.

This clonotype was picked up a small number of times. The genes are TRBV12-3 or TRBV12-4 and TRBJ2-1; 10 bases agree with TRBD1. This CDR3 spans 17 amino acids. V shed 3 bases, J shed 10 bases, and the junction held 15 bases outside the gene matches. CDR3 in amino acids: CASSFRLPGQGGGEQFF. CDR3 DNA: TGTGCCAGCAGTTTCAGGCTACCTGGACAGGGGGGCGGAGAGCAGTTCTTC.

This clonotype was recorded a few times. The J gene is TRBJ2-1, the V gene TRBV27; D not resolved. The germline gives CDR1 MNHEY, CDR2 SMNVEV (reference sequence). Deletions cut 5 bases from V and 3 bases from J, with 17 bases between. The CDR3 totals 16 residues. The chain's CDR3 is CASSRAALTVYNEQFF. The CDR3 DNA reads as TGTGCCAGCAGTCGTGCAGCCTTAACAGTCTACAATGAGCAGTTCTTC.